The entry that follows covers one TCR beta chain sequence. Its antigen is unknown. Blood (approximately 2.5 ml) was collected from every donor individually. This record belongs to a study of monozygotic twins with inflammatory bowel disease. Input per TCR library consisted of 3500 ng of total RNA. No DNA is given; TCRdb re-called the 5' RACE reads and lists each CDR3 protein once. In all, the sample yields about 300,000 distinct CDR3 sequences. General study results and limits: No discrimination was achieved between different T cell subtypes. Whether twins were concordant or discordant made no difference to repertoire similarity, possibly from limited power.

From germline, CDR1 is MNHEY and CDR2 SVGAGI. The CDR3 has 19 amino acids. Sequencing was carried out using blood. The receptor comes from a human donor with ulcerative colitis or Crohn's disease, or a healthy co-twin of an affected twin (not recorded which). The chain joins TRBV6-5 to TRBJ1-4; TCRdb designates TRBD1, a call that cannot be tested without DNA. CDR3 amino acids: CASSYSRGQGARKREKLFF.